A selection of T cell receptor beta chains follows, all from one sample in a study of CD8 T cells in ankylosing spondylitis. TCRdb ran MiXCR on the 5' RACE reads and lists one entry per CDR3 protein. The table includes tens of thousands of distinct CDR3 sequences, 6% detected once. Specimen: blood, either unsorted or a sorted T cell fraction (not recorded which). All receptors derive from a male donor with ankylosing spondylitis or in good health (not recorded which). The CDR3 runs from the conserved cysteine through the conserved F or W. Fields, in order: J gene, V gene, D gene, clone size, CDR3 DNA, CDR3 protein. The D gene is left open where the match is weak. For some rows the clone size is stated as once, few or many, or as a class when expanded; others skip it.

J gene: TRBJ2-5; V gene: TRBV12-3/TRBV12-4; D gene: -; clone size: many; CDR3 DNA: TGTGCCAGCAGACTCGGGGGCGCAGAGACCCAGTACTTC; CDR3 protein: CASRLGGAETQYF
J gene: TRBJ2-7; V gene: TRBV30; D gene: TRBD1; clone size: -; CDR3 DNA: TGTGCCTGGAACAAACAGGGGGCGGACGAGCAGTACTTC; CDR3 protein: CAWNKQGADEQYF
J gene: TRBJ2-5; V gene: TRBV5-1; D gene: -; clone size: many; CDR3 DNA: TGCGCCAGCAGCTTGGCCCGCGTCAGAGAGACCCAGTACTTC; CDR3 protein: CASSLARVRETQYF
J gene: TRBJ1-3; V gene: TRBV19; D gene: TRBD1; clone size: many; CDR3 DNA: TGTGCCAGTCTCCCCCGGACAGGGGGCAGGGACACCATATATTTT; CDR3 protein: CASLPRTGGRDTIYF
J gene: TRBJ2-6; V gene: TRBV6-4; D gene: TRBD2; clone size: many; CDR3 DNA: TGTGCCAGCAGTGACTCGACTAGCGGCTCTGGGGCCAACGTCCTGACTTTC; CDR3 protein: CASSDSTSGSGANVLTF
J gene: TRBJ2-7; V gene: TRBV6-1; D gene: -; clone size: many; CDR3 DNA: TGTGCCAGCAGTCCACGACAGGTAAACTACGAGCAGTACTTC; CDR3 protein: CASSPRQVNYEQYF
J gene: TRBJ1-6; V gene: TRBV20-1; D gene: TRBD1; clone size: many; CDR3 DNA: TGCAGTGTCCCTACCGACAGGGACTATAATTCACCCCTCCACTTT; CDR3 protein: CSVPTDRDYNSPLHF
J gene: TRBJ1-1; V gene: TRBV9; D gene: -; clone size: many; CDR3 DNA: TGTGCCAGCAGCGTAAGGAGGGAAATGAACACTGAAGCTTTCTTT; CDR3 protein: CASSVRREMNTEAFF
J gene: TRBJ1-5; V gene: TRBV20-1; D gene: -; clone size: many; CDR3 DNA: TGCAGTGCTAGACCTGGCAATCAGCCCCAGCATTTT; CDR3 protein: CSARPGNQPQHF
J gene: TRBJ2-3; V gene: TRBV20-1; D gene: -; clone size: -; CDR3 DNA: TGTAGTTGCCGGGCCGTGGCAGATGCGCAGTATTTT; CDR3 protein: CSCRAVADAQYF
J gene: TRBJ2-7; V gene: TRBV2; D gene: TRBD2; clone size: many; CDR3 DNA: TGTGCCGGCGAGGGGGGACTAGCGGGATCTCCCGACGAGCAGTACTTC; CDR3 protein: CAGEGGLAGSPDEQYF
J gene: TRBJ2-2; V gene: TRBV3-1; D gene: TRBD2; clone size: few; CDR3 DNA: TGTGCCTGCTCGCCTACCGGGACTAGCGATATAAACACCGGGGAGCTGTTTTTT; CDR3 protein: CACSPTGTSDINTGELFF
J gene: TRBJ1-5; V gene: TRBV6-1; D gene: -; clone size: many; CDR3 DNA: TGTGCCAGCAGTCGTACAGGCTCTCAGCCCCAGCATTTT; CDR3 protein: CASSRTGSQPQHF
J gene: TRBJ2-5; V gene: TRBV29-1; D gene: TRBD2; clone size: many; CDR3 DNA: TGCAGCGTTGAATCTCCGGGACTACAGGCGGAGACCCAGTACTTC; CDR3 protein: CSVESPGLQAETQYF
J gene: TRBJ1-2; V gene: TRBV6-5; D gene: -; clone size: few; CDR3 DNA: TGTGCCAGCAGTTGCGGGGGGGGTGGCTACACCTTC; CDR3 protein: CASSCGGGGYTF
J gene: TRBJ2-7; V gene: TRBV19; D gene: -; clone size: many; CDR3 DNA: TGTGCCAGTAGTGTATCGGTCGTTGCTTCGAGCTCCTACGAGCAGTACTTC; CDR3 protein: CASSVSVVASSSYEQYF
J gene: TRBJ2-1; V gene: TRBV5-1; D gene: TRBD1; clone size: many; CDR3 DNA: TGCGCCAGCAACCAGGGGGCCTACAATGAGCAGTTCTTC; CDR3 protein: CASNQGAYNEQFF
J gene: TRBJ1-5; V gene: TRBV2; D gene: -; clone size: many; CDR3 DNA: TGTGCCAGCAGAGAGGGCAGTTCCCAGCCCCAGCATTTT; CDR3 protein: CASREGSSQPQHF
J gene: TRBJ2-1; V gene: TRBV7-9; D gene: TRBD1; clone size: many; CDR3 DNA: TGTGCCAGCAGCGAAGGGACAGGGGGCTACAATGAGCAGTTCTTC; CDR3 protein: CASSEGTGGYNEQFF
J gene: TRBJ1-4; V gene: TRBV5-1; D gene: -; clone size: many; CDR3 DNA: TGCGCCAGCAGCCCGCCCGGACCAGGGGATGAAAAACTGTTTTTT; CDR3 protein: CASSPPGPGDEKLFF
J gene: TRBJ1-6; V gene: TRBV20-1; D gene: TRBD1; clone size: many; CDR3 DNA: TGCAGTGCTAGAGGAGGCCAGGGGGCTTCACCCCTCCACTTT; CDR3 protein: CSARGGQGASPLHF
J gene: TRBJ1-1; V gene: TRBV5-4; D gene: -; clone size: many; CDR3 DNA: TGTGCCAGCGCACAGGGATTTGGGAACACTGAAGCTTTCTTT; CDR3 protein: CASAQGFGNTEAFF
J gene: TRBJ2-2; V gene: TRBV4-3; D gene: -; clone size: many; CDR3 DNA: TGCGCCAGCAGCCAAGACTATGACACCGGGGAGCTGTTTTTT; CDR3 protein: CASSQDYDTGELFF
J gene: TRBJ2-3; V gene: TRBV6-1; D gene: TRBD2; clone size: many; CDR3 DNA: TGTGCCAGCGTCTGGGTAGCGGGGACCACCTCCACAGATACGCAGTATTTT; CDR3 protein: CASVWVAGTTSTDTQYF
J gene: TRBJ2-6; V gene: TRBV5-1; D gene: TRBD1; clone size: many; CDR3 DNA: TGCGCCAGCAGCCTCTACAGGGGGGTCCTCTCTGGGGCCAACGTCCTGACTTTC; CDR3 protein: CASSLYRGVLSGANVLTF
J gene: TRBJ1-4; V gene: TRBV20-1; D gene: -; clone size: many; CDR3 DNA: TGCAGTGCCTCTGGGGTAGGGGCAACTAATGAAAAACTGTTTTTT; CDR3 protein: CSASGVGATNEKLFF
J gene: TRBJ2-1; V gene: TRBV5-1; D gene: -; clone size: many; CDR3 DNA: TGCGCCAGCAGCTTGAACAGGGCTCCCTACAATGAGCAGTTCTTC; CDR3 protein: CASSLNRAPYNEQFF
J gene: TRBJ2-7; V gene: TRBV4-3; D gene: -; clone size: many; CDR3 DNA: TGCGCCAGCAGCCCATATCATCTAGCGCGGGATTACGAGCAGTACTTC; CDR3 protein: CASSPYHLARDYEQYF
J gene: TRBJ2-3; V gene: TRBV25-1; D gene: TRBD2; clone size: many; CDR3 DNA: TGTGCCAGCAGTGACCTAGCGGGAGGAAGCGGAGATACGCAGTATTTT; CDR3 protein: CASSDLAGGSGDTQYF